This entry describes one T cell receptor beta chain. The antigen remains unidentified. This CDR3 contains 12 residues. Germline V gene sequence: CDR1 MGHDK, CDR2 SYGVNS. Trimming took off 3 bases at V and 3 bases at J, with 6 bases between the two ends. TCRdb itself ran the 5' RACE reads through MiXCR, one entry per CDR3 protein. This sample carries some 410,000 distinct CDR3 sequences, 20% to 25% of them seen once, and the ten largest clones take about 12%. These data belong to a study of T-cell memory formation after mild COVID-19. General study results and limits: Clones from the second wave (peaking day 37) had unconfirmed SARS-CoV-2 specificity. Mostly located in CM and EM were contracting CD4+ clones, with contracting CD8+ clones located in EMRA. Clones that contracted from day 15 to 85 were balanced CD4/CD8, while later expanders leaned CD4+. Some clones that responded were present in memory (sampled pre-infection), which suggests cross-reactive memory joined.

The chain recombines TRBV25-1 with TRBJ2-7; D is uncertain. Sequences were obtained from PBMCs or a T cell subset sorted from them (not recorded which). The receptor was isolated from an adult woman who had mild COVID-19 (a few samples of this study predate the infection). Cell type and time point are not known. The DNA of the CDR3 is TGTGCCAGCAGTGACAGCTACTACGAGCAGTACTTC. It encodes CASSDSYYEQYF.